A single sample is the source of the 23 T cell receptor beta chains below, sequenced in a study of cytomegalovirus exposure and HLA in healthy donors. PCR amplification relied on 60 Vbeta primers (plus 13 Jbeta primers). Produced via immunoSEQ multiplex PCR; TCRdb's table is partial and in-frame only. The top ten clones hold around 1.5% of a sample with approximately 170,000 clones, 71% of them seen once. Sequencing was carried out using PBMCs. The receptors were gathered from a girl aged 10-17 years in good health and CMV-seronegative.

The genes are TRBV6-5 and TRBJ1-1; 8 positions agree with TRBD1. Trimming cost V 0 bases and J 3 bases; bases outside gene matches: 6. Germline lookup yields CDR1 MNHEY and CDR2 SVGAGI. The length of the CDR3 is 16 residues. Here the CDR3 reads CASSYSDRVVYTEAFF. For the CDR3, the DNA is TGTGCCAGCAGTTACTCGGACAGGGTGGTGTACACTGAAGCTTTCTTT.

CDR3 residues: CASSTRAQMNTEAFF. For the CDR3, the DNA is TGTGCCAGCAGCACCCGAGCGCAGATGAACACTGAAGCTTTCTTT. This chain links TRBV5-8 with TRBJ1-1; D remains unclear. Trimming left V 4 bases short and J 0 bases short, with 13 bases between. The CDR3 loop spans 15 amino acids. Germline loops: CDR1 SGHTS, CDR2 YDEGEE.

The chain uses TRBV12-5 and TRBJ2-7; TRBD1 matches at 12 bases. V lost 4 bases to trimming and J lost 2 bases; unmatched junction nucleotides: 6. The CDR3 loop spans 16 amino acids. CDR1 and CDR2 (germline): LGHNT, FRNRAP. The CDR3 DNA sequence: TGTGCTAGTGGTTGGTCGGGACAGGGGGCTCCCTACGAGCAGTACTTC. It specifies CASGWSGQGAPYEQYF.

The chain uses TRBV10-2 and TRBJ1-1; 8 positions match TRBD1. The length of the CDR3 is 14 residues. The germline CDR1 and CDR2 sequences are WSHSY and SAAADI. The junction had 5 bases not matched to a gene; V was cut back by 7 bases and J by 1 base. In nucleotides, the CDR3 is TGCGCCAGCAAAGTACAGGGGGGGAACACTGAAGCTTTCTTT. Translation: CASKVQGGNTEAFF.

A single count supports this clone. The chain couples TRBV5-1 to TRBJ2-1, with 16 bases aligning to TRBD2. Germline trimming cut 4 bases from V and 0 bases from J; bases unmatched to any gene: 7. Germline assignment: CDR1 SGHRS and CDR2 YFSETQ. The CDR3 length is 19 residues. For the CDR3, the DNA is TGCGCCAGCAGCCTCGGGGGACTAGCGGGGGGGAGCTCCTACAATGAGCAGTTCTTC. Residues: CASSLGGLAGGSSYNEQFF.

The V call is TRBV15, the J call TRBJ1-4, with 12 bases matching TRBD1. This CDR3 comprises 17 residues. Germline CDR1 and CDR2: LNHNV and YYDKDF (reference sequence). The J segment lost 7 bases and the V segment lost 4 bases, leaving 10 bases of the junction unmatched. CDR3 nucleotides: TGTGCCACCAGCATGCGGGACAGGGGGCGCGGAGGTGAAAAACTGTTTTTT. The encoded protein is CATSMRDRGRGGEKLFF.

V and J are TRBV19 and TRBJ1-6; unclear D gene. This CDR3 has 17 residues. The germline V gene has CDR1 LNHDA and CDR2 SQIVND (reference sequence). Trimming took 3 bases from V and 13 from J, leaving 25 bases between them. CDR3 coding DNA: TGTGCCAGTAGTATTTCGTTCGGGGTTGGGGTACGGGAGCCCCTCCACTTT. This sequence encodes CASSISFGVGVREPLHF. Supplemented by reference TRBV19 and TRBJ1-6, the full variable domain reads DGGITQSPKYLFRKEGQNVTLSCEQNLNHDAMYWYRQDPGQGLRLIYYSQIVNDFQKGDIAEGYSVSREKKESFPLTVTSAQKNPTAFYLCASSISFGVGVREPLHFGNGTRLTVT.

V gene TRBV9 combines with J gene TRBJ1-1; a weak D match, TRBD1 (5 bases). CDR3 size: 15 residues. Germline V gene sequence: CDR1 SGDLS, CDR2 YYNGEE. Trimming took 6 bases from V and 0 from J, leaving 15 bases between them. CDR3 coding DNA: TGTGCCAGCACCGGCGGGGGGAGTATGAACACTGAAGCTTTCTTT. Amino acids: CASTGGGSMNTEAFF. Based on the CDR3 plus reference TRBV9 and TRBJ1-1, the full variable domain is DSGVTQTPKHLITATGQRVTLRCSPRSGDLSVYWYQQSLDQGLQFLIQYYNGEERAKGNILERFSAQQFPDLHSELNLSSLELGDSALYFCASTGGGSMNTEAFFGQGTRLTVV.

This chain connects TRBV6-5 to TRBJ1-1, with D tentatively TRBD1 (5 bases). V was shortened by 2 bases and J by 4 bases, with 11 bases between the two germline ends. In germline, CDR1 is MNHEY, CDR2 SVGAGI. The CDR3 has 14 amino acids. CDR3 loop: CASSYRGTGTEAFF. DNA for the CDR3: TGTGCCAGCAGTTACAGGGGAACGGGCACTGAAGCTTTCTTT.

The chain joins TRBV5-1 to TRBJ1-4; a possible D gene is TRBD1 (6 bases). CDR1 is SGHRS and CDR2 is YFSETQ in the germline V gene. This CDR3 has 13 amino acids. The DNA for the CDR3 is TGCCTCAAGACGGGCAGGGGCAATGAAAAACTGTTTTTT. Encoded protein: CLKTGRGNEKLFF.

This clone has only a few counts. This CDR3 reads CASSLTGSTGYTF. The CDR3, as DNA: TGTGCCAGCAGTTTGACAGGGAGCACGGGCTACACCTTC. The rearrangement joins TRBV28 to TRBJ1-2, with TRBD1 matching over 7 bases. V dropped 3 bases and J dropped 8; count of bases not matched to a gene: 6. Per germline, CDR1 MDHEN and CDR2 SYDVKM. This CDR3 has 13 amino acids.

The J gene is TRBJ1-1, the V gene TRBV23-1, with 10 bases lining up with TRBD1. TRBV23-1 is labeled an ORF, and its function is uncertain. This CDR3 spans 16 amino acids. V lost 2 bases, J lost 2 bases, and 5 bases stayed unmatched. The CDR3 coding sequence is TGCGCCAGCAGTCAAAGACAGGGGGCCCTTAACACTGAAGCTTTCTTT. Translation gives CASSQRQGALNTEAFF.

The V gene is TRBV10-3, the J gene TRBJ2-1; 7 positions match TRBD2. This CDR3 spans 15 amino acids. Germline CDR1 and CDR2: ENHRY and SYGVKD. The J segment lost 4 bases and the V segment lost 4 bases, leaving 7 bases of the junction unmatched. Written as DNA, the CDR3 is TGTGCCATCAGTGTAGAGCTAGCGGAGTACAATGAGCAGTTCTTC. Amino acid sequence: CAISVELAEYNEQFF.

The V and J genes are TRBV6-6 and TRBJ1-5; TRBD1 aligns across 10 bases. Germline V gene data show CDR1 as MNHNY and CDR2 as SVGAGI (reference sequence). V lost 2 bases, J lost 3 bases, and 4 bases stayed unmatched. The CDR3 sequence is 16 residues long. This chain's CDR3 is CASSYPRQGANQPQHF. The CDR3 nucleotides are TGTGCCAGCAGTTACCCCAGACAGGGGGCCAATCAGCCCCAGCATTTT.

The CDR3 nucleotides are TGTGTCACCTCCGGGACAGGGAAATTTTCTGGCGGAAACACCATATATTTT. Translating it yields CVTSGTGKFSGGNTIYF. The chain is built from TRBV5-4 and TRBJ1-3; TRBD1 matches 9 bases. The CDR3 is 17 amino acids. CDR1 and CDR2 (germline): SGHNT, YYREEE (reference sequence).

This clone was counted a few times. This chain links TRBV21-1 with TRBJ2-2; the D call of TRBD1 is as the table states it, not checked on the DNA. TRBV21-1 has pseudogene status. The CDR3 contains 16 residues. The CDR3 sequence is CASSPPGTGDTGELFF. The CDR3, as DNA: TGTGCCAGCAGCCCCCCCGGGACAGGGGACACCGGGGAGCTGTTTTTT.

V usage is TRBV6-5 and J usage is TRBJ1-2; 11 bases align to TRBD1. From germline, CDR1 is MNHEY and CDR2 SVGAGI. V shed 6 bases and J 5 bases; nucleotides not matched to a gene: 8. This CDR3 contains 15 residues. DNA of the CDR3: TGTGCCAGCAGGCAAAGAGGGACAGGGGGGTATGGCTACACCTTC. Amino acids: CASRQRGTGGYGYTF.

The rearrangement uses TRBV6-5 and TRBJ2-1; unclear D gene. Germline lookup yields CDR1 MNHEY and CDR2 SVGAGI. Trimming stripped 0 bases from V and 4 bases from J, with 7 bases between. The CDR3 consists of 14 residues. The CDR3 coding sequence is TGTGCCAGCAGTTACTCTGGCAGTTACAATGAGCAGTTCTTC. Its protein product is CASSYSGSYNEQFF.

CDR3 protein: CASSPNLESSYEQYF. The CDR3 DNA reads as TGTGCCAGCAGCCCCAACTTAGAGAGCTCCTACGAGCAGTACTTC. The chain couples TRBV7-8 to TRBJ2-7, with D unresolved. Per the germline V gene, CDR1 is SGHVS and CDR2 is FQNEAQ. CDR3 length: 15 residues. Between the trimmed V and J ends, which lost 5 bases and 0 bases, there was a span of 14 bases.

The chain joins TRBV7-9 to TRBJ2-6, with 10 positions matching TRBD1. Looked up from germline, CDR1 is SEHNR and CDR2 is FQNEAQ (reference sequence). There are 17 residues in the CDR3. The trim removed 7 bases at V and 1 base at J, leaving 7 bases unmatched. In DNA form, the CDR3 reads TGTGCCAGCATCCGGGACAGGGGCTTATCTGGGGCCAACGTCCTGACTTTC. As protein: CASIRDRGLSGANVLTF.

The CDR3 sequence is CASSRETLNTEAFF. CDR3 nucleotides: TGTGCCAGCTCGCGGGAAACCCTGAACACTGAAGCTTTCTTT. The chain has TRBV18 and TRBJ1-1; D remains ambiguous. The CDR3 loop spans 14 amino acids. The germline V gene encodes CDR1 KGHSH and CDR2 LQKENI. V shed 6 bases and J shed 0 bases, with 11 bases lying between them.

This clone was seen only a few times. This chain uses TRBV6-5 with TRBJ2-6; no reliable D call. CDR3 length: 15 residues. Trimming took 5 bases from V and 0 from J, leaving 8 bases between them. In germline, CDR1 is MNHEY, CDR2 SVGAGI. CDR3 loop: CASSPRPSGANVLTF. CDR3 nucleotides: TGTGCCAGCAGTCCTCGTCCCTCTGGGGCCAACGTCCTGACTTTC.

This clone was counted a single time. The chain has TRBV2 and TRBJ2-3; 11 bases fit TRBD2. The germline CDR1 and CDR2 sequences are SNHLY and FYNNEI. The CDR3 is 17 amino acids. J gave up 2 bases and V 1 base, and 5 bases lay outside the gene matches. The CDR3 DNA follows: TGTGCCAGCAGTGAAGAGGGGACTAGCGGATTCACAGATACGCAGTATTTT. It yields the protein CASSEEGTSGFTDTQYF.